One T cell receptor (beta chain) is described in this entry. This clonotype has a count of ten or more. Its antigen is unknown. No much larger clonotype is one base removed from it; base qualities were not supplied. The data belong to a study of T-cell reconstitution after alpha-beta-depleted transplantation in children (TCRdb year 2016). Concerning the study at large: Using TCR repertoire profiling, the study followed T-cell immune reconstitution in a quantitative way in children after TCRalphabeta/CD19-depleted allogeneic hematopoietic cell transplantation.

CDR1 and CDR2 are read off the germline V gene as SGHNT and YENEEA. From cysteine to phenylalanine, the CDR3 is 16 amino acids long. The CDR3 DNA has 48 bases and is translated from base 1. At the junction V is shortened by 5 bases and J by 5 bases, with 19 bases in between. The library relied on PCR. Reads for this sample came from an Illumina HiSeq 2500. TCR library preparation used molecular barcoding, with unique molecular identifiers applied to normalize quantification of the TCRbeta repertoire. TCRdb cleaned the public reads at Q25 with fastp, built clones with MiXCR and kept in-frame beta chains. A single entry per CDR3 protein holds the most common genes and DNA from its merged rows. Recorded for this sample are approximately 200,000 distinct CDR3 sequences; approximately 15% of them occurred a single time. About 13% of the sample rests with the top ten.

The rearrangement joined TRBV11-3 to TRBJ2-1; 6 matching bases give a weak D call of TRBD2. The TCR originated in a human donor who donated a stem cell graft to a child with acute lymphoblastic leukemia. Sequenced here: PBMCs from the stem cell graft donor, sampled from the stem cell graft. This receptor carries the CDR3 CASSKSWGDSNNEQFF. The nucleotide sequence reads as follows: TGTGCCAGCAGCAAATCCTGGGGGGATAGTAACAATGAGCAGTTCTTC.